This is a list of T cell receptor beta chains from one sample in a study of early T cells in non-severe SARS-CoV-2 infection. MiXCR, run by TCRdb on the 5' RACE reads, gives a single entry per CDR3 protein. The profile shows about 28,000 distinct CDR3 sequences, 5.5% to 6.5% of them singletons. Sequenced sample: whole blood. The origin of the receptors is an adult who was a healthcare worker with PCR-confirmed SARS-CoV-2 infection or an uninfected control (not recorded which). Each CDR3 is given with its conserved first and last residue. The D gene is left open where the match is weak. Clone size is shown for a subset of rows, as once, few, many or a class of expanded clone.

J gene	clone size	D gene	V gene	CDR3 DNA	CDR3 protein
TRBJ1-2	few	NA	TRBV5-4	TGTGCCAGCAGCTTGGGGTGGACGGACGCTTCGGGCTACACCTTC	CASSLGWTDASGYTF
TRBJ1-5	many	NA	TRBV2	TGTGCCAGCAGTTGGACAGCTAGCAATCAGCCCCAGCATTTT	CASSWTASNQPQHF
TRBJ1-4	NA	NA	TRBV7-8	TGTGCCAGCAGCCTCAGGAGGTCTGATAATGAAAAACTGTTTTTT	CASSLRRSDNEKLFF
TRBJ2-7	few	NA	TRBV5-1	TGCGCCAGCAGTACTAGGGAGGACTACGAGCAGTACTTC	CASSTREDYEQYF
TRBJ1-1	many	NA	TRBV10-1	TGCGCCAGCAGTGTCCGGGGGAACACTGAAGCTTTCTTT	CASSVRGNTEAFF
TRBJ1-5	many	NA	TRBV10-3	TGTGCCATCAGTGAGTTCCGGGACACCCAAGGCGATCAGCCCCAGCATTTT	CAISEFRDTQGDQPQHF
TRBJ1-5	few	NA	TRBV12-3/TRBV12-4	TGTGCCAGCAGTCCAGGGGGCAATCAGCCCCAGCATTTT	CASSPGGNQPQHF
TRBJ2-7	many	TRBD1	TRBV12-3/TRBV12-4	TGTGCCAGCAGTTTTACAGGGGACTCCTACGAGCAGTACTTC	CASSFTGDSYEQYF
TRBJ2-7	medium-sized	TRBD1	TRBV20-1	TGCAGTGCTTACGGGGACAGGGGGGACGAGCAGTACTTC	CSAYGDRGDEQYF
TRBJ2-3	many	NA	TRBV7-2	TGTGCCAGCCTCCTGGTATTTGTGTCTGATACGCAGTATTTT	CASLLVFVSDTQYF
TRBJ2-2	many	NA	TRBV6-2/TRBV6-3	TGTGCCAGCAGTTACAGGTCGTTCACCGGGGAGCTGTTTTTT	CASSYRSFTGELFF
TRBJ1-3	many	NA	TRBV30	TGTGCCTGGAGTGAATGGGGGATTGGAAACACCATATATTTT	CAWSEWGIGNTIYF
TRBJ2-3	many	NA	TRBV7-2	TGTGCCAGCAGCTTAGCAGGAGAGGAAGATACGCAGTATTTT	CASSLAGEEDTQYF
TRBJ1-1	many	NA	TRBV7-2	TGTGCCAGCAGCCTTCAATTAAACACTGAAGCTTTCTTT	CASSLQLNTEAFF
TRBJ2-3	many	NA	TRBV6-2/TRBV6-3	TGTGCCAGCAGTTACCCCCTCGACAGAGTTAGCACAGATACGCAGTATTTT	CASSYPLDRVSTDTQYF
TRBJ2-2	many	NA	TRBV7-8	TGTGCCAGCAGCTCTAGGACAGCGAACACCGGGGAGCTGTTTTTT	CASSSRTANTGELFF
TRBJ2-3	many	NA	TRBV27	TGTGCCAGCAGAACTCTTGACACAGATACGCAGTATTTT	CASRTLDTDTQYF
TRBJ2-7	medium-sized	NA	TRBV2	TGTGCCAGCACATGGGCAGGCCGTGGGGGATCCGAGCAGTACTTC	CASTWAGRGGSEQYF
TRBJ2-4	many	NA	TRBV7-9	TGTGCCAGCAGCCCCAATGGAATAAACATTCAGTACTTC	CASSPNGINIQYF
TRBJ2-5	many	NA	TRBV12-3/TRBV12-4	TGTGCCAGCAGTAACCACGACAGAAACCAAGAGACCCAGTACTTC	CASSNHDRNQETQYF
TRBJ2-1	NA	NA	TRBV6-5	TGTGCCAGCACCCTAGGCGCGTGGCACTTCTTC	CASTLGAWHFF
TRBJ2-7	many	NA	TRBV7-2	TGTGCCAGCAGCTTAGTAGTCCCCTACGAGCAGTACTTC	CASSLVVPYEQYF
TRBJ2-2	many	NA	TRBV4-2	TGTGCCAGCAGCCAGGGTCAGGAAGACACCGGGGAGCTGTTTTTT	CASSQGQEDTGELFF
TRBJ1-1	many	NA	TRBV3-1	TGTGCCAGCAGCCAAGACAGGACAGTTATGGTAGCTTTCTTT	CASSQDRTVMVAFF
TRBJ1-1	many	TRBD1	TRBV29-1	TGCAGCGTTGAACCCGGGACAGGGTTCGTCAGAGCTTTCTTT	CSVEPGTGFVRAFF
TRBJ2-7	few	NA	TRBV21-1	TGTGCCAGCAGCATGAGTAGCTACGAGCAGTACTTC	CASSMSSYEQYF
TRBJ2-3	NA	NA	TRBV29-1	TGCAGCGTTGGGCCGGAAGCGGGTACGCAGTATTTT	CSVGPEAGTQYF
TRBJ2-3	many	NA	TRBV29-1	TGCAGCGTGCCTCCTATGGGGGCACGAGGTACGCAGTATTTT	CSVPPMGARGTQYF
TRBJ1-5	many	NA	TRBV19	TGTGCCAGTAGTATAGAACGTTCCTCCGGGAACGCGAATCAGCCCCAGCATTTT	CASSIERSSGNANQPQHF
TRBJ2-7	many	NA	TRBV19	TGTGCCACCGGTCTTCCGTTAAGGGACGGTTCCTACGAGCAGTACTTC	CATGLPLRDGSYEQYF
TRBJ2-3	many	NA	TRBV20-1	TGCAGTGCACCAGCGAATAGTTTGTCAGGGGATACGCAGTATTTT	CSAPANSLSGDTQYF
TRBJ2-2	few	NA	TRBV7-9	TGTGCCAGCCGCTTGCAGGAAGGCACCGGGGAGCTGTTTTTT	CASRLQEGTGELFF
TRBJ1-3	NA	NA	TRBV20-1	TGCAGTGCCCCATCAACTGGAAACACCATATATTTT	CSAPSTGNTIYF
TRBJ2-3	many	TRBD1	TRBV20-1	TGCAGTGGACAGGGGGCCGCAGATACGCAGTATTTT	CSGQGAADTQYF
TRBJ1-2	few	NA	TRBV4-3	TGCGCCAGCAGCCAAGATTCCCACAGAAAGCATGGCGGCTACACCTTC	CASSQDSHRKHGGYTF
TRBJ2-3	many	TRBD2	TRBV20-1	TGCAGTGCTAGAGTGGCTAGCGGGGGAGGGGATACGCAGTATTTT	CSARVASGGGDTQYF
TRBJ2-1	many	TRBD2	TRBV6-1	TGTGCCAGCAGTCCGGCGGGGGGTGACCCCGAGTCTGAGCAGTTCTTC	CASSPAGGDPESEQFF
TRBJ2-7	many	NA	TRBV4-3	TGCGCCAGCAGCCAAGGGTCTGGGACACCCGGTTTGCAGCAGTACTTC	CASSQGSGTPGLQQYF
TRBJ1-2	many	NA	TRBV20-1	TGCAGTGCCGCCTACAGGGAGAGCTATGGCTACACCTTC	CSAAYRESYGYTF
TRBJ2-1	many	TRBD1	TRBV12-3/TRBV12-4	TGTGCCAGCAGTTACGACAGGGGGCGGGATGAGCAGTTCTTC	CASSYDRGRDEQFF
TRBJ1-1	NA	NA	TRBV21-1	TGTGCCAGCAGCATACAGAACACTGAAGCTTTCTTT	CASSIQNTEAFF
TRBJ1-1	few	NA	TRBV6-2/TRBV6-3	TGTGCCAGCAGTTACGAGTTGGGGGACACTGAAGCTTTCTTT	CASSYELGDTEAFF